Listed below are T cell receptor beta chains from one sample, sequenced in a study of blood T cell repertoires in COVID-19. TCRdb's table, derived via immunoSEQ multiplex PCR, lists solely in-frame clones and lacks some. The sample consists of some 250,000 clones, around four fifths of them appearing once. Input material: peripheral blood. The origin of the receptors is a man in his thirties or forties who had recovered from COVID-19. The CDR3 runs from the conserved cysteine through the conserved F or W. The D gene is left open where the match is weak. Clone size is shown for a subset of rows, as once, few, many or a class of expanded clone.

j_gene,v_gene,d_gene,abundance,CDR3nt,CDR3aa
TRBJ2-5,TRBV5-5,NA,few,TGTGCCAGCAGCTTGAGTGACAGCTATATACAAGAGACCCAGTACTTC,CASSLSDSYIQETQYF
TRBJ2-1,TRBV7-8,TRBD2,NA,TGTGCCAGCAGCTTAGTATTTATAGCGGGGGGCAACAATGAGCAGTTCTTC,CASSLVFIAGGNNEQFF
TRBJ2-2,TRBV2,NA,few,TGTGCCAGCAACGAGCGGGTAAACACCGGGGAGCTGTTTTTT,CASNERVNTGELFF
TRBJ1-1,TRBV19,TRBD1,NA,TGTGCCAGTCGACCGGGACAGGGGGCTCGGGACACTGAAGCTTTCTTT,CASRPGQGARDTEAFF
TRBJ2-5,TRBV23-1,TRBD1,NA,TGCGCCAGCAGTCAAACGGGACAGGCCAGACGCGGGACCCAGTACTTC,CASSQTGQARRGTQYF
TRBJ2-5,TRBV5-1,NA,once,TGCGCCAGCAGCTTGTCAACTACCCGGGAGACCCAGTACTTC,CASSLSTTRETQYF
TRBJ1-5,TRBV4-1,NA,few,TGCGCCAGCAGCCAAGAGGGCTGGAGCAATCAGCCCCAGCATTTT,CASSQEGWSNQPQHF
TRBJ1-2,TRBV10-3,NA,NA,TGTGCCATCAGACCGAGTGGACAGACCTATGGCTACACCTTC,CAIRPSGQTYGYTF
TRBJ1-2,TRBV12-3/TRBV12-4,NA,NA,TGTGCCAGCAGTCGGAGGGGCGGAGGAGGCTACACCTTC,CASSRRGGGGYTF
TRBJ1-3,TRBV6-6,TRBD1,NA,TGTGCCAGCAGCCGGACAGGAGGCTCTGGAAACACCATATATTTT,CASSRTGGSGNTIYF
TRBJ1-5,TRBV5-5,NA,once,TGTGCCAGCAGCTTGTTGGGACAACCGATGATGCCCCAGCATTTT,CASSLLGQPMMPQHF
TRBJ2-5,TRBV9,NA,NA,TGTGCCAGTACCAAAACACTGGGGCAAGATCGAGAGACCCAGTACTTC,CASTKTLGQDRETQYF
TRBJ2-2,TRBV5-1,NA,NA,TGCGCCAGCAGCTTGGCGGGGGGCCCAAGAAGGGGCGGGGAGCTGTTTTTT,CASSLAGGPRRGGELFF
TRBJ2-3,TRBV18,NA,NA,TGTGCCAGCTCAGAGGATTACTTAAGCACAGATACGCAGTATTTT,CASSEDYLSTDTQYF
TRBJ2-1,TRBV10-3,TRBD2,NA,TGTGCCATCAGTGACGGGGGGGCCGGTAATGAGCAGTTCTTC,CAISDGGAGNEQFF
TRBJ2-1,TRBV5-1,TRBD1,NA,TGCGCCAGTACTAGACAGGGACAATACAATGAGCAGTTCTTC,CASTRQGQYNEQFF
TRBJ2-2,TRBV19,NA,NA,TGTGCCAGTACAGGGGTATACACCGGGGAGCTGTTTTTT,CASTGVYTGELFF
TRBJ2-1,TRBV7-6,NA,few,TGTGCCAGCAGCTTAGGCGGGCGGGCGTTTGGGAATGAGCAGTTCTTC,CASSLGGRAFGNEQFF
TRBJ2-5,TRBV28,NA,NA,TGTGCCAGCAGCTCCTCACGGGGTCACCAAGAGACCCAGTACTTC,CASSSSRGHQETQYF
TRBJ2-6,TRBV18,NA,NA,TGTGCCAGCTCACCACCGTGGGGCACTGGGGCCAACGTCCTGACTTTC,CASSPPWGTGANVLTF
TRBJ2-7,TRBV11-2,TRBD1,NA,TGTGCCAGCAGCTCCGATCGCGCAGGGGGCGTTTACGAGCAGTACTTC,CASSSDRAGGVYEQYF
TRBJ1-2,TRBV2,NA,NA,TGTGCCAGCAGTGTGCGGGGGATGTCAGATGGCTACACCTTC,CASSVRGMSDGYTF
TRBJ2-5,TRBV4-1,NA,NA,TGCGCCAGCAGCCAAGAAGGGGCAGTCCAAGAGACCCAGTACTTC,CASSQEGAVQETQYF
TRBJ2-1,TRBV19,TRBD1,once,TGTGCCAGTAACCTAGGGACAGGCCCTTACAATGAGCAGTTCTTC,CASNLGTGPYNEQFF
TRBJ1-1,TRBV2,TRBD1,NA,TGTGCCAGCACCTCACGGACAGGATCTAACACTGAAGCTTTCTTT,CASTSRTGSNTEAFF
TRBJ2-2,TRBV21-1,NA,NA,TGTGCCAGCAGCAAAGTGATAGTTCCCGGGACACCTCTTAACACCGGGGAGCTGTTTTTT,CASSKVIVPGTPLNTGELFF